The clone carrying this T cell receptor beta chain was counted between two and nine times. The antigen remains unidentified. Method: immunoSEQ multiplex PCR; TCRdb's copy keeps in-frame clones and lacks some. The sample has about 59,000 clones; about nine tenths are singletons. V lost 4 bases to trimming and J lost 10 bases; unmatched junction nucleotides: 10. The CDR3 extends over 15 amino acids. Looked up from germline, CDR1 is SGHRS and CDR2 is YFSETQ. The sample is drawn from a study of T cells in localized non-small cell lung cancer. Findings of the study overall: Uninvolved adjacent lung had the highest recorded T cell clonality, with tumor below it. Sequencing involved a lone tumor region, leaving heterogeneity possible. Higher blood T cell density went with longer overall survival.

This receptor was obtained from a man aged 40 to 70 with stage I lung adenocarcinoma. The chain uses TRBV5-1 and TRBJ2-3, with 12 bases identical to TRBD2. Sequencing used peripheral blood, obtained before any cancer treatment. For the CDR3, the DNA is TGCGCCAGCAGCGTGACTAGCGGGAGAGGAGAGGCGCAGTATTTT. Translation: CASSVTSGRGEAQYF.